Below are 22 T cell receptor beta chains sequenced from a single sample in a study of CD8 T cells in Susac syndrome. RNA in amounts of about 0.5 to 1 ug was reverse transcribed with random hexamers. TCRdb reprocessed the immunoSEQ multiplex PCR reads via MiXCR and lists one record per CDR3 protein. The sample lists 210,000 or so distinct CDR3 sequences; approximately 94% were seen once. The material sequenced was CD4+ T cells from PBMCs. The receptors here all came from a human donor with Susac syndrome.

This clonotype was seen a single time. This chain links TRBV6-6 with TRBJ1-5; 8 bases are shared with TRBD1. There are 14 residues in the CDR3. The germline gives CDR1 MNHNY, CDR2 SVGAGI (reference sequence). Trimming at V came to 2 bases and at J to 6 bases, leaving 3 bases not matched to a gene. CDR3 DNA sequence: TGTGCCAGCAGTTACCTGACAGGGGCTCAGCCCCAGCATTTT. This encodes CASSYLTGAQPQHF.

CDR3 sequence: CSAPGLAGVPNEQYF. CDR3 sequence (DNA): TGCAGTGCTCCGGGACTAGCGGGGGTCCCCAACGAGCAGTACTTC. The rearrangement joins TRBV20-1 to TRBJ2-7; 14 bases are a match to TRBD2. In germline, CDR1 is DFQATT, CDR2 SNEGSKA (reference sequence). The CDR3 sequence is 15 residues long. V lost 5 bases, J lost 5 bases, and 8 bases stayed unmatched.

V gene TRBV29-1 combines with J gene TRBJ1-1; D is unresolved. V was trimmed by 6 bases and J by 5 bases, leaving 19 bases between them. This CDR3 region has 14 residues. Germline CDR1 SQVTM, CDR2 ANQGSEA. CDR3 nucleotides: TGCAGCGTCAATCCTCTGTGGGGAGGGACTGAAGCTTTCTTT. It specifies CSVNPLWGGTEAFF.

This chain joins TRBV20-1 and TRBJ1-1; no definite D call. V dropped 2 bases and J dropped 4 bases, with 14 bases sitting between them. Per the germline V gene, CDR1 is DFQATT and CDR2 is SNEGSKA (reference sequence). CDR3 length: 14 residues. As DNA, the CDR3 is TGCAGTGCTAGATCCGCAGTGGTCCGCACTGAAGCTTTCTTT. Protein product: CSARSAVVRTEAFF.

The chain joins TRBV19 to TRBJ1-2, with D possibly TRBD1 on 5 matching bases. CDR1 and CDR2 (germline): LNHDA, SQIVND (reference sequence). The CDR3 is made up of 13 amino acids. V shed 9 bases and J shed 6 bases, with 17 bases lying between them. CDR3 nucleotide sequence: TGTGCCAGCCGGAACCGGGGGGGAAATGGCTACACCTTC. Protein product: CASRNRGGNGYTF.

The gene calls are TRBV27 and TRBJ1-6, with TRBD1 as a possible D gene (5 bases). The V end was cut by 7 bases, the J end by 7 bases, with 20 bases between. The CDR3 extends over 16 amino acids. Germline CDR1 is MNHEY and CDR2 is SMNVEV (reference sequence). This chain's CDR3 is CASKPGRQGRNSPLHF. DNA for the CDR3: TGTGCCAGCAAACCGGGACGGCAGGGTCGAAATTCACCCCTCCACTTT.

This sequence joins TRBV14 and TRBJ2-3; D is uncertain. The germline V gene has CDR1 SGHDN and CDR2 FVKESK. There are 13 residues in the CDR3. V lost 0 bases to trimming and J lost 6 bases, with 7 bases between them. As DNA, the CDR3 is TGTGCCAGCAGCCAAGATCTCGAGGATACGCAGTATTTT. Amino acid sequence: CASSQDLEDTQYF.

The rearrangement uses TRBV30 and TRBJ1-2; no clear D gene. The CDR3 has 14 amino acids. V gave up 3 bases and J gave up 3 bases, with 14 bases separating them. The germline CDR1 and CDR2 sequences are GTSNPN and SVGIG (reference sequence). CDR3 sequence (DNA): TGTGCCTGGAGCGACGAAGGCCAGGACTATGGCTACACCTTC. It is translated as CAWSDEGQDYGYTF.

The J gene is TRBJ1-3, the V gene TRBV5-1; the D gene is possibly TRBD1 (5 bases). The CDR3 has 16 residues. In germline, CDR1 is SGHRS, CDR2 YFSETQ. V lost 3 bases and J lost 0, with 13 bases in between. This chain's CDR3 is CASSSGRKSSGNTIYF. CDR3 DNA sequence: TGCGCCAGCAGCTCGGGACGGAAAAGCTCTGGAAACACCATATATTTT.

This clonotype has only one observation. The CDR3 region is CATSVGAGSNEKLFF. CDR3 DNA: TGTGCCACCAGCGTCGGCGCAGGCTCCAATGAAAAACTGTTTTTT. The chain couples TRBV15 to TRBJ1-4; the D is unclear. Germline loops: CDR1 LNHNV, CDR2 YYDKDF (reference sequence). V lost 5 bases to trimming and J lost 5 bases, with 15 bases between them. CDR3 size: 15 residues.

V usage is TRBV20-1 and J usage is TRBJ2-2, with D uncertain. Germline loops: CDR1 DFQATT, CDR2 SNEGSKA (reference sequence). Trimming took 3 bases from V and 2 from J, leaving 13 bases between them. The CDR3 extends over 15 amino acids. The CDR3 nucleotides are TGCAGTGCTAGTCCGACTTCGATTAACACCGGGGAGCTGTTTTTT. It encodes CSASPTSINTGELFF.

This clonotype was detected once. This chain uses TRBV4-1 with TRBJ1-2, with a possible D match to TRBD1 (5 bases). The V end lost 2 bases, the J end lost 0 bases, and 16 bases lay between the germline ends. The CDR3 is 17 amino acids. Germline lookup yields CDR1 MGHRA and CDR2 YSYEKL. DNA of the CDR3: TGCGCCAGCAGCCAACTAATACCGGGACCGTCTAACTATGGCTACACCTTC. This codes for CASSQLIPGPSNYGYTF.

The chain carries TRBV6-2 or TRBV6-3 and TRBJ2-2, with D perhaps TRBD1 (6 bases). Germline CDR1 is MNHEY and CDR2 is SVGEGT. V was trimmed by 8 bases and J by 3 bases, leaving 7 bases between them. The CDR3 has 12 amino acids. The CDR3, as DNA: TGTGCCAGCGGGGGCTACACCGGGGAGCTGTTTTTT. This gives the protein CASGGYTGELFF.

The genes are TRBV4-3 and TRBJ1-1, with D maybe TRBD1 (5 bases). Germline V gene sequence: CDR1 LGHNA, CDR2 YSLEER. With 3 bases removed from V and 4 bases from J, the gap between germline ends came to 15 bases. The CDR3 covers 15 residues. This CDR3 reads CASSQPWGDGTEAFF. The DNA of the CDR3 is TGCGCCAGCAGCCAGCCGTGGGGGGACGGCACTGAAGCTTTCTTT.

The V and J genes are TRBV6-2 or TRBV6-3 and TRBJ1-5; TRBD1 might be the D (6 bases). The germline CDR1 and CDR2 sequences are MNHEY and SVGEGT. Trimming took 5 bases from V and 3 from J, leaving 14 bases between them. The CDR3 is 15 residues long. DNA of the CDR3: TGTGCCAGCAGTACGACAGGTATCGTCAATCAGCCCCAGCATTTT. Its protein product is CASSTTGIVNQPQHF.

The chain employs TRBV29-1 and TRBJ2-2; the match to TRBD1 covers 10 bases. After removal of 6 bases from V and 4 bases from J, the junction contained 8 bases not matched to a gene. Per the germline V gene, CDR1 is SQVTM and CDR2 is ANQGSEA. The CDR3 totals 15 residues. CDR3 loop: CSVGWGQGRTGELFF. In DNA form, the CDR3 reads TGCAGCGTAGGATGGGGACAGGGGCGCACCGGGGAGCTGTTTTTT.

As DNA, the CDR3 is TGTGCCAGCAGCCCAAGTAGGGCAGGGGGAGCTTTCTTT. Translation: CASSPSRAGGAFF. The chain employs TRBV14 and TRBJ1-1; 7 nucleotides align to TRBD1. Germline assignment: CDR1 SGHDN and CDR2 FVKESK. The CDR3 has 13 residues. V shed 4 bases, J shed 10 bases, and the junction held 9 bases outside the gene matches.

This rearrangement joins TRBV9 to TRBJ2-5; D is perhaps TRBD1 (6 bases). This CDR3 contains 14 residues. Germline V gene lookup returns CDR1 SGDLS and CDR2 YYNGEE. Trimming stripped 2 bases from V and 7 bases from J, with 15 bases between. The CDR3 DNA reads TGTGCCAGCAGCGTCACCGGGGAACAGGGGACCCAGTACTTC. This gives the protein CASSVTGEQGTQYF.

The genes are TRBV5-1 and TRBJ2-5; TRBD2 aligns across 12 bases. V lost 3 bases to trimming and J lost 12 bases; unmatched junction nucleotides: 9. CDR1 is SGHRS, CDR2 YFSETQ, per germline. The CDR3 length is 14 residues. The CDR3 loop is CASSSGLAGTSKYF. The CDR3, as DNA: TGCGCCAGCAGCTCTGGACTAGCGGGGACTTCCAAGTACTTC.

The rearrangement uses TRBV20-1 and TRBJ2-1; tentatively, D is TRBD2 (6 bases). With 5 bases removed from V and 0 bases from J, the gap between germline ends came to 14 bases. This CDR3 is 15 amino acids long. The V gene's germline CDR1 is DFQATT and CDR2 SNEGSKA (reference sequence). CDR3 protein: CSAEARDSSYNEQFF. The CDR3 DNA sequence: TGCAGTGCTGAAGCCCGGGACTCCTCCTACAATGAGCAGTTCTTC.

The CDR3 DNA reads TGTGCCAGTAGTCGGACGGGACTAGTTTCTGGAGAGACCCAGTACTTC. Translation gives CASSRTGLVSGETQYF. The chain uses TRBV19 and TRBJ2-5, with 8 bases fitting TRBD2. In germline, CDR1 is LNHDA, CDR2 SQIVND (reference sequence). CDR3 length: 16 amino acids. V trimming: 5 bases; J trimming: 4 bases; junction bases outside the gene matches: 12.

This sequence joins TRBV20-1 and TRBJ1-2; 10 nucleotides align to TRBD1. Germline V lookup: CDR1 DFQATT, CDR2 SNEGSKA (reference sequence). The CDR3 sequence is 13 residues long. The junction had 7 bases not matched to a gene; V was cut back by 5 bases and J by 7 bases. CDR3 in amino acids: CSASDRGKFGYTF. The CDR3 DNA reads TGCAGTGCTTCGGACAGGGGGAAGTTTGGCTACACCTTC.